The clone carrying this T cell receptor (beta chain) was counted once. This sample stems from a study of cytomegalovirus exposure and HLA in healthy donors. Use of 60 Vbeta and 13 Jbeta primers characterized the PCR. TCRdb keeps only in-frame clones here, not all; method: immunoSEQ multiplex PCR. The sample contains around 94,000 clones, about 62% of which appear only once. The CDR3 totals 16 residues. Trimming pared 4 bases from V and 9 bases from J, leaving 19 bases between. The V gene's germline CDR1 is MNHNS and CDR2 SASEGT. This chain uses TRBV6-1 with TRBJ1-6; no definite D call. The origin of this receptor is a human donor in good health. The sample comprised PBMCs. CDR3 nucleotide sequence: TGTGCCAGCAGTGCCACGGGGTTCAATCCAGGTTCACCCCTCCACTTT. The encoded protein is CASSATGFNPGSPLHF.